Each of the 17 T cell receptor beta chains below was sequenced from the same sample in a study of identical twins. TCRdb itself ran the 5' RACE reads through MiXCR, one entry per CDR3 protein. The sample includes over 200,000 distinct CDR3 sequences, about 11% of them seen just once. The sequenced sample consisted of memory T cells sorted from blood. The receptors were sampled from a man aged 45-60 years in good health.

The chain is built from TRBV5-1 and TRBJ2-1, with TRBD2 as a possible D gene (6 bases). The CDR3 contains 14 residues. Germline values: CDR1 SGHRS, CDR2 YFSETQ. The V and J ends lost 0 bases and 12 bases respectively, with 16 bases between them. The CDR3 region has the DNA TGCGCCAGCAGCTTGGGGGAGGCCGGGACGTCGCAGTTCTTC. It encodes CASSLGEAGTSQFF.

V usage is TRBV5-1 and J usage is TRBJ1-3; tentatively, D is TRBD1 (6 bases). Germline assignment: CDR1 SGHRS and CDR2 YFSETQ. The ends were cut back, 4 bases at V and 1 base at J, with 12 bases in the middle. The CDR3 has 15 residues. The CDR3, as DNA: TGCGCCAGCAGCACTAACGGACAGTCTGGAAACACCATATATTTT. This gives the protein CASSTNGQSGNTIYF.

J is TRBJ2-2 and V is TRBV2; D is perhaps TRBD1 (6 bases). Germline loops: CDR1 SNHLY, CDR2 FYNNEI. Trimming left V 9 bases short and J 4 bases short, with 21 bases between. The CDR3 has 16 residues. DNA for the CDR3: TGTGCCAGAAGGACGGAGACAGGACCGACCACCGGGGAGCTGTTTTTT. This gives the protein CARRTETGPTTGELFF.

This clonotype was counted ten times or more. The gene calls are TRBV4-1 and TRBJ2-5; no clear D gene. Germline V lookup: CDR1 MGHRA, CDR2 YSYEKL. The CDR3 has 14 amino acids. V was cut by 4 bases and J by 4 bases, with 13 bases left in between. The CDR3 coding sequence is TGCGCCAGCAGCCCCGGGTCGGTGGGAGAGACCCAGTACTTC. As protein: CASSPGSVGETQYF.

The chain uses TRBV19 and TRBJ2-2, with D perhaps being TRBD1 or TRBD2 (6 bases each). V lost 3 bases, J lost 0 bases, and 11 bases lay in between. Germline CDR1 reads LNHDA; CDR2 reads SQIVND (reference sequence). There are 16 residues in the CDR3. CDR3 sequence reads: CASSIGGHSNTGELFF. The DNA of the CDR3 is TGTGCCAGTAGTATTGGGGGGCACTCGAACACCGGGGAGCTGTTTTTT.

The rearrangement uses TRBV6-2 or TRBV6-3 and TRBJ1-6; D not resolved. CDR1 is MNHEY, CDR2 SVGEGT, per germline. The CDR3 contains 14 residues. The V and J ends lost 2 bases and 8 bases respectively, with 10 bases between them. The CDR3 region has the DNA TGTGCCAGCAGTTACACGTCTCAGCATTCACCCCTCCACTTT. The encoded protein is CASSYTSQHSPLHF.

The chain employs TRBV6-4 and TRBJ2-1, with D perhaps matching TRBD2 (5 bases). V lost 4 bases, J lost 5 bases, and 15 bases lay in between. Germline V gene lookup returns CDR1 MRHNA and CDR2 SNTAGT. The CDR3 has 15 amino acids. The CDR3 region is CASSGGDFGHNEQFF. The CDR3 region has the DNA TGTGCCAGCAGTGGGGGAGACTTTGGACACAATGAGCAGTTCTTC.

This clonotype was seen only a few times. J is TRBJ2-1 and V is TRBV7-8, with 7 bases aligning to TRBD2. This CDR3 is built from 16 residues. V shed 5 bases, J shed 2 bases, and the junction held 9 bases outside the gene matches. The germline V gene has CDR1 SGHVS and CDR2 FQNEAQ. The CDR3 DNA reads TGTGCCAGCAGCCCCATTGTGAGCGGGGCCTACAATGAGCAGTTCTTC. Its protein product is CASSPIVSGAYNEQFF.

This clonotype was counted only a few times. This chain joins TRBV6-1 and TRBJ2-6, with D perhaps matching TRBD1 (6 bases). The CDR3 sequence is 14 residues long. Germline V CDR1 and CDR2: MNHNS, SASEGT. This CDR3 reads CAVPGVSGANVLTF. The CDR3, as DNA: TGTGCTGTCCCAGGGGTGTCTGGGGCCAACGTCCTGACTTTC.

This clonotype showed up just a few times. The chain couples TRBV25-1 to TRBJ2-3; 11 nucleotides agree with TRBD1. CDR3 size: 15 residues. The germline CDR1 and CDR2 sequences are MGHDK and SYGVNS. V shed 3 bases and J 4 bases; nucleotides not matched to a gene: 3. The CDR3 here is CASSERTGGPDTQYF. The CDR3 DNA is TGTGCCAGCAGTGAGAGGACAGGGGGCCCAGATACGCAGTATTTT.

The chain carries TRBV20-1 and TRBJ1-2; 9 nucleotides match TRBD1. CDR1 DFQATT and CDR2 SNEGSKA come from the germline V gene (reference sequence). The CDR3 consists of 15 residues. V lost 3 bases to trimming and J lost 7 bases; unmatched junction nucleotides: 12. The CDR3 nucleotides read TGCAGTGCTAGTAAACCGGGACAGGGATTGGGTGGCTACACCTTC. As protein: CSASKPGQGLGGYTF.

This clonotype has a handful of counts. The genes are TRBV27 and TRBJ2-2; D gene ambiguous. CDR3 size: 11 residues. Trimming removed 7 bases at V and 4 bases at J, with 4 bases between. Germline CDR1 and CDR2: MNHEY and SMNVEV (reference sequence). CDR3 sequence reads: CASTGTGELFF. CDR3 in DNA: TGTGCCAGCACCGGCACCGGGGAGCTGTTTTTT.

This clonotype came up a few times. The chain has TRBV9 and TRBJ1-1; no firm D call. The length of the CDR3 is 14 residues. With 0 bases removed from V and 1 base from J, the gap between germline ends came to 7 bases. CDR1 and CDR2 (germline): SGDLS, YYNGEE. The CDR3 bases are TGTGCCAGCAGCGTAGGGCGGTCGAACACTGAAGCTTTCTTT. Translated, it gives CASSVGRSNTEAFF.

This clonotype was seen repeatedly, ten times or more. This chain joins TRBV28 and TRBJ1-6; TRBD1 is a possible D gene (5 bases). The CDR3 consists of 14 residues. Germline assignment: CDR1 MDHEN and CDR2 SYDVKM. The V and J ends lost 1 base and 6 bases respectively, with 7 bases between them. CDR3 nucleotide sequence: TGTGCCAGCAGTTTATCAGGGTCTAATTCACCCCTCCACTTT. Amino acid sequence: CASSLSGSNSPLHF. The whole variable domain, filled in from reference TRBV28 and TRBJ1-6, reads DVKVTQSSRYLVKRTGEKVFLECVQDMDHENMFWYRQDPGLGLRLIYFSYDVKMKEKGDIPEGYSVSREKKERFSLILESASTNQTSMYLCASSLSGSNSPLHFGNGTRLTVT.

This clonotype was seen ten or more times. This rearrangement joins TRBV21-1 to TRBJ2-3; the table's D gene call, TRBD2, was not cross checked with the DNA. TRBV21-1 counts as a pseudogene. The CDR3 spans 15 residues. The CDR3 bases are TGTGCCAGCAGTGAGGGGGAGGAGAGCACAGATACGCAGTATTTT. It yields the protein CASSEGEESTDTQYF.

The J gene is TRBJ2-7, the V gene TRBV18; 7 nucleotides align to TRBD1. The germline gives CDR1 KGHSH, CDR2 LQKENI. This CDR3 has 15 residues. The J segment lost 4 bases and the V segment lost 3 bases, leaving 9 bases of the junction unmatched. The CDR3 DNA reads as TGTGCCAGCTCACCTTCGGGACAGCTATCTTACGAGCAGTACTTC. This sequence encodes CASSPSGQLSYEQYF.

This clonotype was detected many times. The CDR3 here is CASRETSGSYNEQFF. CDR3 DNA sequence: TGTGCCAGCAGAGAGACTAGCGGGAGTTACAATGAGCAGTTCTTC. This chain uses TRBV12-3 or TRBV12-4 with TRBJ2-1; TRBD2 matches at 12 bases. V trimming: 6 bases; J trimming: 4 bases; junction bases outside the gene matches: 4. The CDR3 totals 15 residues.